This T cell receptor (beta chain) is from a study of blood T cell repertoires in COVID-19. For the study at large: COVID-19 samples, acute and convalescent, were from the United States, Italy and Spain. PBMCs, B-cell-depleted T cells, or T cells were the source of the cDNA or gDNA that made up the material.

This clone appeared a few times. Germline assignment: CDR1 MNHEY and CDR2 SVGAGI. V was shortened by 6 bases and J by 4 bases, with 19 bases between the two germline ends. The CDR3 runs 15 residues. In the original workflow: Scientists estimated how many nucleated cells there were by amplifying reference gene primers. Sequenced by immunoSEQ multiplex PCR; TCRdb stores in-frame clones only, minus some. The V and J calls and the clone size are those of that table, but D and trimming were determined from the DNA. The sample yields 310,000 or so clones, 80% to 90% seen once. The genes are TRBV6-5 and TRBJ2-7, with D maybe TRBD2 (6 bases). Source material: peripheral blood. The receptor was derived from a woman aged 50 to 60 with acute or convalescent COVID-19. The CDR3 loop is CASSPPGERGYEQYF. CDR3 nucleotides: TGTGCCAGCAGCCCCCCGGGGGAAAGAGGGTACGAGCAGTACTTC.